These T cell receptor beta chains were read from a single sample in a study of cytomegalovirus exposure and HLA in healthy donors. Here immunoSEQ multiplex PCR was the method, and the copy in TCRdb shows in-frame clones only, minus some. The data show about 82,000 clones, roughly 74% seen once. The sequencing input was PBMCs. The receptors here all came from a woman aged 45-59 years in good health and CMV-seropositive. The CDR3 runs from the conserved cysteine through the conserved F or W. The order of the fields is V gene, CDR3 length, clone size, D gene, J gene, CDR3 DNA, CDR3 protein. A D gene is named only where the DNA matches it firmly. A row's size may be missing; if present it is once, few, many or a size class.

v_gene: TRBV5-1
len: 17
abundance: -
d_gene: TRBD2
j_gene: TRBJ2-3
CDR3nt: TGCGCCAGCAGCTTGGTTAGCGGGAGCCAAATTGCAGATACGCAGTATTTT
CDR3aa: CASSLVSGSQIADTQYF

v_gene: TRBV28
len: 15
abundance: -
d_gene: -
j_gene: TRBJ2-2
CDR3nt: TGTGCCAGCAGCTTACAGGGAGGGGATGGCGGGGAGCTGTTTTTT
CDR3aa: CASSLQGGDGGELFF

v_gene: TRBV6-5
len: 12
abundance: -
d_gene: -
j_gene: TRBJ2-2
CDR3nt: TGTGCCAGCGGGAGGAACACCGGGGAGCTGTTTTTT
CDR3aa: CASGRNTGELFF

v_gene: TRBV6-5
len: 14
abundance: -
d_gene: -
j_gene: TRBJ1-3
CDR3nt: TGTGCCAGCAGTTACTCTAATTCTGGAAACACCATATATTTT
CDR3aa: CASSYSNSGNTIYF

v_gene: TRBV9
len: 15
abundance: -
d_gene: TRBD1
j_gene: TRBJ2-1
CDR3nt: TGTGCCAGCAGCACCGGACAGGGGAACTACAATGAGCAGTTCTTC
CDR3aa: CASSTGQGNYNEQFF

v_gene: TRBV7-2
len: 15
abundance: once
d_gene: TRBD1
j_gene: TRBJ1-5
CDR3nt: TGTGCCAGCACTCCGGACAGGGTCAGCAATCAGCCCCAGCATTTT
CDR3aa: CASTPDRVSNQPQHF

v_gene: TRBV6-5
len: 15
abundance: -
d_gene: TRBD1
j_gene: TRBJ1-1
CDR3nt: TGTGCCAGCAGTCGGGACAGGATGATGAACACTGAAGCTTTCTTT
CDR3aa: CASSRDRMMNTEAFF

v_gene: TRBV4-1
len: 15
abundance: -
d_gene: -
j_gene: TRBJ1-1
CDR3nt: TGCGCCAGCAGCCAAGAGGGGAGGGGTGGCACTGAAGCTTTCTTT
CDR3aa: CASSQEGRGGTEAFF

v_gene: TRBV19
len: 14
abundance: few
d_gene: -
j_gene: TRBJ2-7
CDR3nt: TGTGCCAGTAGTATTCGACAGAGCTCCTACGAGCAGTACTTC
CDR3aa: CASSIRQSSYEQYF

v_gene: TRBV25-1
len: 15
abundance: few
d_gene: TRBD1
j_gene: TRBJ1-3
CDR3nt: TGTGCCCGAAAACCTCCAGACAGGGTGGAAAACACCATATATTTT
CDR3aa: CARKPPDRVENTIYF

v_gene: TRBV9
len: 14
abundance: -
d_gene: TRBD1
j_gene: TRBJ2-7
CDR3nt: TGTGCCAGCAGCCCGGGACAGGGGCCCTACGAGCAGTACTTC
CDR3aa: CASSPGQGPYEQYF

v_gene: TRBV5-1
len: 14
abundance: -
d_gene: TRBD1
j_gene: TRBJ2-7
CDR3nt: TGCGCCAGCAGTACCCGGGACAGGTGGTACGAGCAGTACTTC
CDR3aa: CASSTRDRWYEQYF

v_gene: TRBV6-6
len: 14
abundance: once
d_gene: TRBD1
j_gene: TRBJ1-5
CDR3nt: TGTGCCAGCACCCACGGGAAAGGGGGCATTCCCCAGCATTTT
CDR3aa: CASTHGKGGIPQHF

v_gene: TRBV10-3
len: 14
abundance: -
d_gene: -
j_gene: TRBJ2-1
CDR3nt: TGTGCCGCGTCCGGGCCAGCGGAGAGACCGAAGCAGTTCTTC
CDR3aa: CAASGPAERPKQFF

v_gene: TRBV6-5
len: 16
abundance: -
d_gene: TRBD1
j_gene: TRBJ2-1
CDR3nt: TGTGCCAGCAGTTACCAGACAGGGGTTCTCTACAATGAGCAGTTCTTC
CDR3aa: CASSYQTGVLYNEQFF

v_gene: TRBV10-2
len: 16
abundance: -
d_gene: -
j_gene: TRBJ2-3
CDR3nt: TGCGCCAGCAGACCTCAGGGGAACGCCAGGATAGATACGCAGTATTTT
CDR3aa: CASRPQGNARIDTQYF

v_gene: TRBV6-6
len: 11
abundance: -
d_gene: -
j_gene: TRBJ2-1
CDR3nt: TGTGCCAGCAGTTACAGTAGAGGTCAGTTCTTC
CDR3aa: CASSYSRGQFF

v_gene: TRBV5-4
len: 16
abundance: few
d_gene: TRBD2
j_gene: TRBJ2-3
CDR3nt: TGTGCCAGCAGCACCGGGGGACTAGCGGGCTCAGATACGCAGTATTTT
CDR3aa: CASSTGGLAGSDTQYF

v_gene: TRBV2
len: 15
abundance: -
d_gene: TRBD1
j_gene: TRBJ1-2
CDR3nt: TGTGCCAGCACGCCCGACAGGGCCAACCGGATTGGCTACACCTTC
CDR3aa: CASTPDRANRIGYTF

v_gene: TRBV5-4
len: 14
abundance: -
d_gene: -
j_gene: TRBJ1-6
CDR3nt: TGTGCCAGCAGCTTGGAACAGACCGGTTCACCCCTCCACTTT
CDR3aa: CASSLEQTGSPLHF

v_gene: TRBV2
len: 12
abundance: -
d_gene: TRBD2
j_gene: TRBJ2-7
CDR3nt: TGTGCCAGCAGTGCCACGGGGGGCGAGCAGTACTTC
CDR3aa: CASSATGGEQYF

v_gene: TRBV11-2
len: 14
abundance: few
d_gene: -
j_gene: TRBJ1-2
CDR3nt: TGTGCCAGCAGCTTAGAGAGGCAGGGCTGGGGCTACACCTTC
CDR3aa: CASSLERQGWGYTF

v_gene: TRBV10-3
len: 16
abundance: -
d_gene: -
j_gene: TRBJ1-5
CDR3nt: TGTGCCATCAGTGGGGGAGGACCGGGGAGCAATCAGCCCCAGCATTTT
CDR3aa: CAISGGGPGSNQPQHF

v_gene: TRBV11-2
len: 16
abundance: -
d_gene: -
j_gene: TRBJ2-3
CDR3nt: TGTGCCAGCAGCTCCACTCGACAGGTCGCAACAGATACGCAGTATTTT
CDR3aa: CASSSTRQVATDTQYF

v_gene: TRBV5-8
len: 15
abundance: -
d_gene: TRBD2
j_gene: TRBJ2-1
CDR3nt: TGTGCCAGCAGCTTCTGGGCTAGCGGCTACAATGAGCAGTTCTTC
CDR3aa: CASSFWASGYNEQFF

v_gene: TRBV4-1
len: 15
abundance: once
d_gene: -
j_gene: TRBJ1-4
CDR3nt: TGCGCCAGCAGCCAAGCGGCAGGGACTAATGAAAAACTGTTTTTT
CDR3aa: CASSQAAGTNEKLFF

v_gene: TRBV23-1
len: 15
abundance: -
d_gene: -
j_gene: TRBJ1-5
CDR3nt: TGCGCCAGCAGTCAAGAGGGGGGGGAGGAACAGCCCCAGCATTTT
CDR3aa: CASSQEGGEEQPQHF

v_gene: TRBV9
len: 12
abundance: -
d_gene: -
j_gene: TRBJ1-2
CDR3nt: TGTGCCAGCAGCGCCGAGGGTGTTGGCTACACCTTC
CDR3aa: CASSAEGVGYTF

v_gene: TRBV4-1
len: 12
abundance: -
d_gene: TRBD1
j_gene: TRBJ1-1
CDR3nt: TGCGCCAGCACCTACAGGGGCTCTGAAGCTTTCTTT
CDR3aa: CASTYRGSEAFF

v_gene: TRBV9
len: 14
abundance: once
d_gene: -
j_gene: TRBJ1-3
CDR3nt: TGTGCCAGCAGCGTAGGGGGGCAGGGAAACACCATATATTTT
CDR3aa: CASSVGGQGNTIYF

v_gene: TRBV9
len: 15
abundance: few
d_gene: TRBD1
j_gene: TRBJ2-3
CDR3nt: TGTGCCAGCAGCGGCCGGGACAGGGATGGAGATACGCAGTATTTT
CDR3aa: CASSGRDRDGDTQYF

v_gene: TRBV10-3
len: 16
abundance: few
d_gene: -
j_gene: TRBJ1-2
CDR3nt: TGTGCCATCACCGAATATGGGGGGTCCCCCAACTATGGCTACACCTTC
CDR3aa: CAITEYGGSPNYGYTF